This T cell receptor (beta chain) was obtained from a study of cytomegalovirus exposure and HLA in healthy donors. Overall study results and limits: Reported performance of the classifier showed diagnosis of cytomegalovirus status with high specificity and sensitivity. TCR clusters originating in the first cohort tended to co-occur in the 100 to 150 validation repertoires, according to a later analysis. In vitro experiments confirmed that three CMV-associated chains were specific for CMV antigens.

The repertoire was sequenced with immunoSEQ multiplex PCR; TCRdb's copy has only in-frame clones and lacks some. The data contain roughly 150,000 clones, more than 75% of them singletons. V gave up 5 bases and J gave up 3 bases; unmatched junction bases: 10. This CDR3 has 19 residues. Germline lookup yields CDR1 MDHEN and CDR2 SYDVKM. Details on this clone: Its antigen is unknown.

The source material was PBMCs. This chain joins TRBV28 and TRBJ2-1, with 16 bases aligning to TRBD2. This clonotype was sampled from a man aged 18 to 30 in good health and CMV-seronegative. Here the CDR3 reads CASSPGTSGRAELYNEQFF. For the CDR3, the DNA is TGTGCCAGCAGTCCCGGGACTAGCGGGAGGGCCGAGCTCTACAATGAGCAGTTCTTC.